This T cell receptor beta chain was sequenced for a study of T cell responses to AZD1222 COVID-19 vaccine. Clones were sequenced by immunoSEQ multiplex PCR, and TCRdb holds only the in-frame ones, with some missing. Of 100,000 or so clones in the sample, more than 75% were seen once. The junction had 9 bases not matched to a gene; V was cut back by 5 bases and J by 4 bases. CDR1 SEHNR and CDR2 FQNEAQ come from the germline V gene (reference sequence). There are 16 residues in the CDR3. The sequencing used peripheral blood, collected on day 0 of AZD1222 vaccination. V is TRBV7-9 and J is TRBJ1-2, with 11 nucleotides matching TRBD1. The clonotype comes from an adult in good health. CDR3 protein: CASSQNRDRGTYGYTF. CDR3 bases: TGTGCCAGCAGCCAGAACCGGGACAGGGGGACCTATGGCTACACCTTC.